These T cell receptor beta chains were read from a single sample in a study of T cell responses to AZD1222 COVID-19 vaccine. Measured with immunoSEQ multiplex PCR; TCRdb has only the in-frame clones, and not every one. The table has around 84,000 clones, approximately 88% seen once. Source: peripheral blood, taken on day 0 of AZD1222 vaccination. Source of these receptors: an adult in good health. Each CDR3 is given with its conserved first and last residue. A D gene is named only where the DNA matches it firmly. The listing skips clone size in some rows; elsewhere it reads once, few, many or a size class.

>TRBJ2-1|once|NA|TRBV27
TGTGCCAGCAGTTATAGCTCCTACAATGAGCAGTTCTTC
CASSYSSYNEQFF
>TRBJ2-2|NA|NA|TRBV5-1
TGCGCCAGCAGCTTGCGGACGGAGAACACCGGGGAGCTGTTTTTT
CASSLRTENTGELFF
>TRBJ2-3|NA|NA|TRBV11-1
TGTGCCAGCAGCTTATCAGGGAGCACAGATACGCAGTATTTT
CASSLSGSTDTQYF
>TRBJ2-7|once|TRBD2|TRBV7-9
TGTGCCAGCAGCTCCTTGACTAGCGGGAGCGACGAGCAGTACTTC
CASSSLTSGSDEQYF
>TRBJ2-1|NA|NA|TRBV7-7
TGTGCTAGCAGCCCCCTAGCTCTGAGCTCCTACAATGAGCAGTTCTTC
CASSPLALSSYNEQFF
>TRBJ1-1|NA|NA|TRBV10-3
TGTGCCATCAGTGAGTCCCAGACGAACACTGAAGCTTTCTTT
CAISESQTNTEAFF
>TRBJ1-4|once|TRBD1|TRBV27
TGTGCCAGCAGTTTGGGGACAGGGTATGAAAAACTGTTTTTT
CASSLGTGYEKLFF
>TRBJ1-1|NA|NA|TRBV2
TGTGCCAGCAGTGGGCTCAAGATGAACACTGAAGCTTTCTTT
CASSGLKMNTEAFF
>TRBJ1-2|NA|NA|TRBV14
TGTGCCAGCAGCCGCCCCGGAGCTTACGATGCTGGCTACACCTTC
CASSRPGAYDAGYTF
>TRBJ2-1|once|NA|TRBV27
TGTGCCAGCACCCAAGGGAACTCCTACAATGAGCAGTTCTTC
CASTQGNSYNEQFF
>TRBJ1-1|NA|NA|TRBV3-1/TRBV3-2
TGTGCCAGCAGCCACCCAAGTCTCCCGGGAACTGAAGCTTTCTTT
CASSHPSLPGTEAFF
>TRBJ1-3|NA|NA|TRBV19
TGTGCCAGTAGACACTTCTCTGGAAACACCATATATTTT
CASRHFSGNTIYF
>TRBJ2-1|few|TRBD2|TRBV3-1/TRBV3-2
TGTGCCAGCAGCCAGGGTACTAGCGGGAGGGCCAGTGAGCAGTTCTTC
CASSQGTSGRASEQFF
>TRBJ2-4|NA|TRBD2|TRBV6-2/TRBV6-3
TGTGCCAGCAGTTACTCGTTCCTAGCGGGAAAAAACATTCAGTACTTC
CASSYSFLAGKNIQYF
>TRBJ2-1|NA|NA|TRBV11-2
TGTGCCAGCAGCCCCCCAGGTGGCCCTTCGGCGAATGAGCAGTTCTTC
CASSPPGGPSANEQFF
>TRBJ2-5|NA|NA|TRBV27
TGTGCCAGCACCCCCTCGGGGGGCAGAGAGACCCAGTACTTC
CASTPSGGRETQYF
>TRBJ2-1|NA|TRBD2|TRBV2
TGTGCCAGCAGGCCAGGACTAGCCGACAATGAGCAGTTCTTC
CASRPGLADNEQFF
>TRBJ2-2|NA|TRBD1|TRBV30
TGTGCCTGGAGCCGGGACAGGACTTTTTTAACCGGGGAGCTGTTTTTT
CAWSRDRTFLTGELFF
>TRBJ2-5|NA|TRBD2|TRBV2
TGTGCCAGCATCCCCAGGGCAGGACTAGCGGGGCAAGAGACCCAGTACTTC
CASIPRAGLAGQETQYF
>TRBJ2-1|NA|NA|TRBV9
TGTGCCAGCAGCGTAGGAGGTAGCAGCAATGAGCAGTTCTTC
CASSVGGSSNEQFF
>TRBJ2-1|NA|TRBD1|TRBV24-1
TGTGCCACCAGTGAGCGACAGGGAGCGTCCTACAATGAGCAGTTCTTC
CATSERQGASYNEQFF
>TRBJ1-1|NA|NA|TRBV27
TGTGCCAGCAGTTTAGGGGGCGAGGGAACTGAAGCTTTCTTT
CASSLGGEGTEAFF
>TRBJ2-1|NA|TRBD1|TRBV15
TGTGCCACCAGCAGAGACGTCAGGGGGAATGAGCAGTTCTTC
CATSRDVRGNEQFF
>TRBJ1-5|NA|NA|TRBV7-2
TGTGCCAGCAGCGCCCATAGCAATCAGCCCCAGCATTTT
CASSAHSNQPQHF
>TRBJ1-2|NA|TRBD1|TRBV7-8
TGTGCCAGCAGCCTGAGTGGGACAGAAAACTATGGCTACACCTTC
CASSLSGTENYGYTF
>TRBJ1-1|NA|NA|TRBV6-1
TGTGCCAGCAGTGAAGAGGTGGGGGGTGGGACTGAAGCTTTCTTT
CASSEEVGGGTEAFF
>TRBJ2-2|NA|NA|TRBV7-9
TGTGCCAGCAGCTTAAGTGCCACGGGGCTGTTTTTT
CASSLSATGLFF
>TRBJ2-1|medium-sized|NA|TRBV28
TGTGCCAGCTTTTCGGATAGGGAGGAGTTCTTC
CASFSDREEFF
>TRBJ2-2|NA|TRBD1|TRBV27
TGTGCCAGCAGTTTATCGACAGGGGTGTCCGGGGAGCTGTTTTTT
CASSLSTGVSGELFF
>TRBJ2-7|once|NA|TRBV5-6
TGTGCCAGCACCGAGGACAGCGCCTCCTACGAGCAGTACTTC
CASTEDSASYEQYF
>TRBJ1-5|NA|NA|TRBV7-6
TGTGCCAGCAGCTTAGAACAGGGTAGGAATCAGCCCCAGCATTTT
CASSLEQGRNQPQHF
>TRBJ1-1|NA|NA|TRBV16
TGTGCCAGCAGCCAGGGCACTGAAGCTTTCTTT
CASSQGTEAFF
>TRBJ1-6|few|TRBD1|TRBV15
TGTGCCACCAGCAGAGATGTGGCAGGGGGATCACCCCTCCACTTT
CATSRDVAGGSPLHF
>TRBJ2-1|NA|NA|TRBV5-8
TGTGCCAGCAGCTTCCAGGGAGTCTCCTACAATGAGCAGTTCTTC
CASSFQGVSYNEQFF
>TRBJ2-7|few|NA|TRBV9
TGTGCCAGCAGCCCCCCCAGCGGGCGAAACGAGCAGTACTTC
CASSPPSGRNEQYF
>TRBJ2-1|NA|NA|TRBV5-6
TGTGCCAGCAGCGTCCAGGGGCTAGCCTTCTTC
CASSVQGLAFF
>TRBJ1-1|NA|TRBD1|TRBV6-5
TGTGCCAGCAGTTTGACAGGGAGGAACACTGAAGCTTTCTTT
CASSLTGRNTEAFF
>TRBJ2-7|NA|TRBD2|TRBV7-3
TGTGCCAGCAGCTTAGGGTCTAGCGGCTACGAGCAGTACTTC
CASSLGSSGYEQYF
>TRBJ2-7|once|TRBD2|TRBV7-2
TGTGCCAGCAGCCCAACTAGCGGGAGTGGTTCCTACGAGCAGTACTTC
CASSPTSGSGSYEQYF
>TRBJ1-1|NA|TRBD1|TRBV5-4
TGTGCCAGCAGCCCGGGACAGGGGAACACTGAAGCTTTCTTT
CASSPGQGNTEAFF
>TRBJ1-5|NA|TRBD1|TRBV4-1
TGCGCCAGCAGCCAAGAAACCGGGACAGGGAGTCAGCCCCAGCATTTT
CASSQETGTGSQPQHF
>TRBJ2-6|NA|TRBD2|TRBV5-1
TGCGCCAGCAGCTCAGCCGGGACTAAGAGCTCTGGGGCCAACGTCCTGACTTTC
CASSSAGTKSSGANVLTF
>TRBJ1-5|NA|NA|TRBV6-2/TRBV6-3
TGTGCCAGCAGTTTTGTGGCGCGAAATCAGCCCCAGCATTTT
CASSFVARNQPQHF
>TRBJ2-7|NA|NA|TRBV30
TGTGCCTGGAGTTCTCAGTCCTACGAGCAGTACTTC
CAWSSQSYEQYF
>TRBJ2-1|NA|TRBD1|TRBV5-1
TGCGCCAGCAGCCCGGGACAGGGCGGTGAGCAGTTCTTC
CASSPGQGGEQFF
>TRBJ2-2|NA|TRBD1|TRBV9
TGTGCCAGCAGCGATGGTTTGGACAGGGGGGCCGGGGAGCTGTTTTTT
CASSDGLDRGAGELFF
>TRBJ2-7|NA|NA|TRBV5-6
TGTGCCAGCAGCCGAGATGCCAGGGTCTACGAGCAGTACTTC
CASSRDARVYEQYF
>TRBJ2-7|NA|TRBD2|TRBV4-1
TGCGCCAGCAGCCCGGGGGAGGGCCCGAGCTCCTACGAGCAGTACTTC
CASSPGEGPSSYEQYF
>TRBJ1-2|NA|NA|TRBV19
TGTGCCAGTACCGCCAGGGACCAAAATAACTATGGCTACACCTTC
CASTARDQNNYGYTF
>TRBJ2-3|medium-sized|NA|TRBV27
TGTGCCAGCAGTTTATCGCGCCCAGATACGCAGTATTTT
CASSLSRPDTQYF